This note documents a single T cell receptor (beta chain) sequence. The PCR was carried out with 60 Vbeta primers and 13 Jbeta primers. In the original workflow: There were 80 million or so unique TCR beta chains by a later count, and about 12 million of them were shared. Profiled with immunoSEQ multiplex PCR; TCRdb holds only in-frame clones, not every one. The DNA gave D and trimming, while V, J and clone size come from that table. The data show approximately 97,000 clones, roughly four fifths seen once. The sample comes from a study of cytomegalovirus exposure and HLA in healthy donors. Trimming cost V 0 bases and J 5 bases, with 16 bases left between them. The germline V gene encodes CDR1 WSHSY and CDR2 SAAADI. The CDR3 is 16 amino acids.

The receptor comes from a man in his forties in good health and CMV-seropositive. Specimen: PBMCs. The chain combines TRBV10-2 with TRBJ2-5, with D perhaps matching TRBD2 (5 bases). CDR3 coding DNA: TGCGCCAGCAGTGAGTCGAGTTCAGGTTGGAGGGAGACCCAGTACTTC. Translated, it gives CASSESSSGWRETQYF.